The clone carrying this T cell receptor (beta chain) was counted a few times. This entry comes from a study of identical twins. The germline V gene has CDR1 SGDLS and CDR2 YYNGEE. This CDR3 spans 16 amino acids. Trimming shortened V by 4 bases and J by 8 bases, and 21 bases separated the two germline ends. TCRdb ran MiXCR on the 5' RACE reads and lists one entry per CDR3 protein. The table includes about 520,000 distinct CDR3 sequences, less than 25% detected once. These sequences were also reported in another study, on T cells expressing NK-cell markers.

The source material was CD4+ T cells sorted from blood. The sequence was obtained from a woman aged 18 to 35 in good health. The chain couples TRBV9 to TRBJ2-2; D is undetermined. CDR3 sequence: CASSLLVGRNVGELFF. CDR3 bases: TGTGCCAGCAGCCTCCTCGTCGGCCGGAATGTGGGGGAGCTGTTTTTT.